This T cell receptor (beta chain) was obtained from a study of blood T cell repertoires in COVID-19. Study as a whole: Specimens from acute and convalescent COVID-19 originated in the United States, Italy and Spain. In each case, the material was cDNA or gDNA derived from T cells, B-cell-depleted T cells, or PBMCs.

Per the authors' pipeline: Researchers report that nucleated cell counts were estimated from reference gene primer amplification. The method was immunoSEQ multiplex PCR; TCRdb's version includes in-frame clones alone and lacks a portion of them. V, J and clone size derive from that table, while D and trimming were established from the DNA sequence. The table lists more than 150,000 clones, approximately 83% of them singletons. Germline lookup yields CDR1 SGHRS and CDR2 YFSETQ. The CDR3 runs to 14 residues. The V and J ends lost 4 bases and 7 bases, in that order; junction bases with no gene match: 7.

The TCR originated in an older man who had recovered from COVID-19. Material for sequencing was peripheral blood. The rearrangement uses TRBV5-1 and TRBJ2-1; TRBD1 aligns across 8 bases. CDR3 in amino acids: CASSLMDRANEQFF. For the CDR3, the DNA is TGCGCCAGCAGCCTAATGGACAGGGCGAATGAGCAGTTCTTC.